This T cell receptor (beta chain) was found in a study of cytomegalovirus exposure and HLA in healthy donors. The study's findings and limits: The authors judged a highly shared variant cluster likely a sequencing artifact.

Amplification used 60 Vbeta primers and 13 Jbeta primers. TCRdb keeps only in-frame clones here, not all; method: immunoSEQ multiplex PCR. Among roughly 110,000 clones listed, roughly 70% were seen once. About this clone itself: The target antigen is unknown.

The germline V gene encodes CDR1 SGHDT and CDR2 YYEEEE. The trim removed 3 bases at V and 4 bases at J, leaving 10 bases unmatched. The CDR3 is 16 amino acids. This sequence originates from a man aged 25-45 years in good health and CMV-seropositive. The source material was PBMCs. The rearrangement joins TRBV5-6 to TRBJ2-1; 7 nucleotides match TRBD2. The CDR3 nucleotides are TGTGCCAGCAGCTCTAGCGGCCCAGGGATATACAATGAGCAGTTCTTC. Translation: CASSSSGPGIYNEQFF.